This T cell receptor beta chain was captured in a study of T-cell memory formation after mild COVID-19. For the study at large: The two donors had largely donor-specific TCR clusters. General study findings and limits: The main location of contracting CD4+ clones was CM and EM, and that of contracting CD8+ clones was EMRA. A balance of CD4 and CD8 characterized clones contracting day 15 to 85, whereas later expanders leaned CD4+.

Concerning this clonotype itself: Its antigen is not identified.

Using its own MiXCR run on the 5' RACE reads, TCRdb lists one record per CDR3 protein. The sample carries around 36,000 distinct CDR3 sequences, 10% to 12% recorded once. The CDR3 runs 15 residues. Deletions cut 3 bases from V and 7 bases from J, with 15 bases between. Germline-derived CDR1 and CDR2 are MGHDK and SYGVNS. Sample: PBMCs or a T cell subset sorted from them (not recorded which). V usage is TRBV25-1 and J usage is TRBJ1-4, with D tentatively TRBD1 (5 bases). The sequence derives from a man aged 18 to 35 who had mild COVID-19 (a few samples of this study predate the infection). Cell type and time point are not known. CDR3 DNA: TGTGCCAGCAGTGAGTCCTTGGACAAATTTGAAAAACTGTTTTTT. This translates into CASSESLDKFEKLFF. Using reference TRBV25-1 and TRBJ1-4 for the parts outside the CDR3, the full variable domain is EADIYQTPRYLVIGTGKKITLECSQTMGHDKMYWYQQDPGMELHLIHYSYGVNSTEKGDLSSESTVSRIRTEHFPLTLESARPSHTSQYLCASSESLDKFEKLFFGSGTQLSVL.